These 26 T cell receptor beta chains were sequenced from one sample in a study of cytomegalovirus exposure and HLA in healthy donors. The primer mix had 60 Vbeta and 13 Jbeta primers. The protocol was immunoSEQ multiplex PCR, while the TCRdb copy is restricted to in-frame clones and leaves out a portion. The data show 150,000 to 200,000 clones, more than 85% seen once. Sequencing was carried out using PBMCs. These receptor sequences come from a girl less than two years old in good health and CMV-seronegative.

The J gene is TRBJ1-1, the V gene TRBV30; possible D gene TRBD1, 6 bases. This CDR3 has 14 amino acids. Germline V gene data show CDR1 as GTSNPN and CDR2 as SVGIG (reference sequence). V lost 3 bases and J 0 bases, leaving 11 bases between the germline ends. CDR3 sequence: CAWSPDRLNTEAFF. CDR3 in DNA: TGTGCCTGGAGCCCCGACAGGCTGAACACTGAAGCTTTCTTT.

V and J are TRBV19 and TRBJ1-1; no reliable D call. The CDR3 loop spans 12 amino acids. Trimming removed 7 bases from V and 10 bases from J, with 16 bases in between. Per germline, CDR1 LNHDA and CDR2 SQIVND (reference sequence). The CDR3 is CASNPPQLGAFF. DNA for the CDR3: TGTGCCAGTAACCCCCCCCAACTCGGAGCTTTCTTT.

V gene TRBV14 combines with J gene TRBJ1-2; possible D gene TRBD1, 6 bases. The CDR3 runs 12 residues. Germline CDR1 and CDR2: SGHDN and FVKESK. V lost 3 bases to trimming and J lost 8 bases, with 10 bases between them. The CDR3 region is CASSQGADGYTF. CDR3 DNA sequence: TGTGCCAGCAGCCAGGGGGCTGACGGCTACACCTTC.

J is TRBJ1-2 and V is TRBV10-1; 7 bases match TRBD1. The junction had 12 bases not matched to a gene; V was cut back by 4 bases and J by 7 bases. This CDR3 has 15 residues. Germline-derived CDR1 and CDR2 are WNHNN and SYGVQD (reference sequence). CDR3 in DNA: TGCGCCAGCAGTGCCCACGGCAGGGGGTACCGTGGCTACACCTTC. This translates into CASSAHGRGYRGYTF.

This chain connects TRBV4-3 to TRBJ2-7, with no clear D. Germline CDR1 is LGHNA and CDR2 is YSLEER. The CDR3 length is 15 residues. Trimming left V 0 bases short and J 6 bases short, with 15 bases between. CDR3 sequence reads: CASSQDRGETVEQYF. CDR3 DNA sequence: TGCGCCAGCAGCCAAGATCGCGGAGAGACGGTCGAGCAGTACTTC.

This clone was recorded only once. V gene TRBV23-1 combines with J gene TRBJ2-2; TRBD2 might be the D (8 bases). TRBV23-1 belongs to the ORF category, with a function that is uncertain. The V gene lost 5 bases and the J gene lost 2 bases, with 15 bases spanning the gap. This CDR3 contains 16 residues. CDR3 loop: CASSYSGDSNTGELFF. CDR3 in DNA: TGCGCCAGCAGTTATAGCGGGGACAGCAACACCGGGGAGCTGTTTTTT.

V usage is TRBV7-8 and J usage is TRBJ1-4; 8 bases agree with TRBD1. The J segment lost 8 bases and the V segment lost 8 bases, leaving 10 bases of the junction unmatched. This CDR3 comprises 14 residues. Per the germline V gene, CDR1 is SGHVS and CDR2 is FQNEAQ. The CDR3 is CASVTGTGREKLFF. The DNA for the CDR3 is TGTGCCAGCGTCACCGGGACAGGTCGCGAAAAACTGTTTTTT.

V gene TRBV6-1 combines with J gene TRBJ1-4, with D possibly being TRBD1 (5 bases). The length of the CDR3 is 16 residues. From germline, CDR1 is MNHNS and CDR2 SASEGT. The ends were cut back, 4 bases at V and 5 bases at J, with 17 bases in the middle. The CDR3 DNA reads TGTGCCAGCAGTGGCCCTATTAGGGGCTTAAATGAAAAACTGTTTTTT. Translating it yields CASSGPIRGLNEKLFF.

The CDR3 DNA is TGTGCCAGCAGCTTAGGAGGAAACAGGGAGACCCAGTACTTC. It is translated as CASSLGGNRETQYF. This chain joins TRBV7-2 and TRBJ2-5; TRBD1 is a possible D gene (5 bases). CDR3 length: 14 residues. The germline V gene has CDR1 SGHTA and CDR2 FQGNSA. Trimming cost V 1 base and J 5 bases, with 11 bases left between them.

The chain uses TRBV30 and TRBJ2-6; 7 bases are shared with TRBD1. CDR3 size: 16 residues. Germline lookup yields CDR1 GTSNPN and CDR2 SVGIG (reference sequence). V trimming: 3 bases; J trimming: 2 bases; junction bases outside the gene matches: 7. The CDR3 bases are TGTGCCTGGAGAGCTACGACAGGGACTGGGGCCAACGTCCTGACTTTC. It is translated as CAWRATTGTGANVLTF.

The rearrangement joins TRBV5-1 to TRBJ1-4; 11 bases map to TRBD1. V lost 0 bases and J lost 0; bases outside the gene matches: 22. CDR3 length equals 24 residues. Germline V lookup: CDR1 SGHRS, CDR2 YFSETQ. The CDR3 DNA reads TGCGCCAGCAGCTTGGTGGGACAGGGGGTCATAGGGGCCCCGGGCCTTACAACTAATGAAAAACTGTTTTTT. This gives the protein CASSLVGQGVIGAPGLTTNEKLFF.

This chain uses TRBV6-6 with TRBJ1-2; D remains unclear. The CDR3 is 13 amino acids. Germline lookup yields CDR1 MNHNY and CDR2 SVGAGI (reference sequence). V was cut by 2 bases and J by 2 bases, with 6 bases left in between. This CDR3 reads CASSYGQNYGYTF. The CDR3 nucleotides read TGTGCCAGCAGTTACGGGCAGAACTATGGCTACACCTTC.

This sequence joins TRBV18 and TRBJ1-2, with 8 bases lining up with TRBD1. The CDR3 is 13 amino acids. The ends lost 6 bases at V and 7 bases at J; junction bases unmatched: 7. Germline lookup yields CDR1 KGHSH and CDR2 LQKENI. This chain's CDR3 is CASSRTGRGGYTF. The DNA of the CDR3 is TGTGCCAGCTCGCGGACAGGGAGGGGTGGCTACACCTTC.

This rearrangement joins TRBV11-1 to TRBJ1-2, with TRBD1 matching 7 bases. The CDR3 contains 18 residues. Unmatched junction bases numbered 20, after V lost 5 bases and J lost 5 bases. Germline CDR1 and CDR2: SGHAT and FQDESV (reference sequence). The CDR3 protein is CASSQPLPTGDRRYGYTF. The CDR3 coding sequence is TGTGCCAGCAGCCAACCACTCCCAACAGGGGATAGGAGGTATGGCTACACCTTC.

In its sample, this clone was seen a few times. In nucleotides, the CDR3 is TGTGCCAGCAGTTACGACGGGGGCTATAATTCACCCCTCCACTTT. It encodes CASSYDGGYNSPLHF. This chain joins TRBV6-5 and TRBJ1-6, with D possibly matching TRBD1 (5 bases). The CDR3 has 15 amino acids. Germline CDR1 and CDR2: MNHEY and SVGAGI. Trimming cost V 2 bases and J 3 bases, with 8 bases left between them.

The V call is TRBV15, the J call TRBJ2-7; 7 bases agree with TRBD1. V was pared by 0 bases and J by 2 bases, with 10 bases of the junction left unmatched. This CDR3 contains 17 residues. Germline CDR1 and CDR2: LNHNV and YYDKDF (reference sequence). CDR3 protein: CATSRDKGQRTPYEQYF. The CDR3 coding sequence is TGTGCCACCAGCAGAGATAAGGGACAGCGCACCCCCTACGAGCAGTACTTC.

The rearrangement joins TRBV18 to TRBJ2-1; D call uncertain. The germline V and J ends were trimmed by 3 bases and 1 base, with 10 bases remaining between them. The CDR3 loop spans 15 amino acids. Germline V gives CDR1 KGHSH, CDR2 LQKENI. CDR3 nucleotides: TGTGCCAGCTCACCGCCCGGTGAATCCTACAATGAGCAGTTCTTC. Translated: CASSPPGESYNEQFF.

The chain joins TRBV6-1 to TRBJ1-3, with TRBD1 matching over 7 bases. The CDR3 runs 13 residues. The germline V gene encodes CDR1 MNHNS and CDR2 SASEGT. The junction had 5 bases not matched to a gene; V was cut back by 8 bases and J by 4 bases. CDR3 sequence (DNA): TGTGCCAGCCGGTCACAGGGGGGAAACACCATATATTTT. Protein: CASRSQGGNTIYF.

The chain is built from TRBV19 and TRBJ2-1; 7 nucleotides line up with TRBD2. CDR1 and CDR2 (germline): LNHDA, SQIVND (reference sequence). The CDR3 is 21 residues long. V trimming: 5 bases; J trimming: 2 bases; junction bases outside the gene matches: 24. The CDR3 nucleotides are TGTGCCAGTAGTCACCCGGAAGGACAAACCTTTAGCGGGTTACCCTACAATGAGCAGTTCTTC. Its protein is CASSHPEGQTFSGLPYNEQFF. The whole variable domain, remainder taken from reference TRBV19 and TRBJ2-1, is DGGITQSPKYLFRKEGQNVTLSCEQNLNHDAMYWYRQDPGQGLRLIYYSQIVNDFQKGDIAEGYSVSREKKESFPLTVTSAQKNPTAFYLCASSHPEGQTFSGLPYNEQFFGPGTRLTVL.

This clone was recorded a few times. Within the sample, other DNA sequences also encode this same CDR3. The chain has TRBV4-1 and TRBJ2-5; 7 bases align to TRBD2. Germline values: CDR1 MGHRA, CDR2 YSYEKL. CDR3 length: 14 amino acids. J was trimmed by 5 bases and V by 0 bases; bases with no gene match: 3. This CDR3 is CASSQDPSGETQYF. CDR3 bases: TGCGCCAGCAGCCAAGATCCTAGCGGCGAGACCCAGTACTTC.

The chain is built from TRBV10-2 and TRBJ2-5, with TRBD2 identical over 8 bases. The length of the CDR3 is 13 residues. The ends lost 11 bases at V and 3 bases at J; junction bases unmatched: 8. The germline CDR1 and CDR2 sequences are WSHSY and SAAADI. DNA for the CDR3: TGCGCCTCCCAAGCACTAGCGGAAGAGACCCAGTACTTC. Its protein product is CASQALAEETQYF.

CDR3 region: CAWSTGTSQFF. The CDR3 nucleotides read TGTGCCTGGAGTACCGGGACTTCGCAGTTCTTC. The V gene is TRBV30, the J gene TRBJ2-1, with D maybe TRBD2 (6 bases). CDR3 length equals 11 residues. V dropped 2 bases and J dropped 12 bases, with 11 bases sitting between them. CDR1 and CDR2 (germline): GTSNPN, SVGIG (reference sequence).

The chain carries TRBV6-6 and TRBJ2-7, with TRBD2 matching 8 bases. V was pared by 6 bases and J by 3 bases, with 13 bases of the junction left unmatched. Germline V gene sequence: CDR1 MNHNY, CDR2 SVGAGI (reference sequence). The CDR3 covers 16 residues. CDR3 sequence reads: CASRPLPGLEDYEQYF. Here the CDR3 DNA reads TGTGCCAGCAGACCATTACCGGGACTAGAGGACTACGAGCAGTACTTC.

The V call is TRBV6-4, the J call TRBJ2-3, with 8 nucleotides matching TRBD2. The CDR3 contains 14 residues. The germline V gene has CDR1 MRHNA and CDR2 SNTAGT. V lost 5 bases and J lost 0; bases outside the gene matches: 1. Written as DNA, the CDR3 is TGTGCCAGCAGTCCTAGCGGGAGCACAGATACGCAGTATTTT. Translating gives CASSPSGSTDTQYF.

CDR3 protein: CASSSTYEQYF. Written as DNA, the CDR3 is TGTGCCAGCAGCTCCACCTACGAGCAGTACTTC. The chain employs TRBV11-1 and TRBJ2-7, with D hard to call. The germline V gene encodes CDR1 SGHAT and CDR2 FQDESV (reference sequence). Trimming shortened V by 4 bases and J by 2 bases, and 3 bases separated the two germline ends. The CDR3 is made up of 11 amino acids.

The chain links TRBV19 to TRBJ2-1, with 11 bases lining up with TRBD1. Germline CDR1 is LNHDA and CDR2 is SQIVND (reference sequence). Germline trimming cut 2 bases from V and 4 bases from J; bases unmatched to any gene: 4. This CDR3 is 16 amino acids long. DNA of the CDR3: TGTGCCAGTAGTATATTTGGGACAGGGGGTTACAATGAGCAGTTCTTC. Translating it yields CASSIFGTGGYNEQFF. Full variable domain (outside the CDR3, taken from reference TRBV19 and TRBJ2-1): DGGITQSPKYLFRKEGQNVTLSCEQNLNHDAMYWYRQDPGQGLRLIYYSQIVNDFQKGDIAEGYSVSREKKESFPLTVTSAQKNPTAFYLCASSIFGTGGYNEQFFGPGTRLTVL.